What follows are 15 T cell receptor beta chains derived from one specimen sequenced in a study of blood T cells in healthy people across ages. With a J-beta primer mix and a sample-barcoded 5' primer, a second PCR ran roughly 6 to 11 cycles. TCRdb analysed the 5' RACE reads with MiXCR anew, one entry per CDR3 protein. This sample yields around 750,000 distinct CDR3 sequences, of which roughly 50% are seen a single time; roughly 40% belongs to the top ten. The sample taken for sequencing was blood. The receptor source for this set is an elderly man in good health.

This clonotype came up a few times. This chain links TRBV12-3 or TRBV12-4 with TRBJ2-7; 11 nucleotides match TRBD2. CDR3 length: 17 amino acids. Trimming removed 6 bases from V and 2 bases from J; junction bases left unmatched: 12. CDR3 amino acids: CASSNPLLAGEPYEQYF. DNA for the CDR3: TGTGCCAGCAGCAACCCATTACTAGCGGGAGAACCCTACGAGCAGTACTTC.

V gene TRBV29-1 combines with J gene TRBJ2-7, with 8 bases fitting TRBD1. The CDR3 totals 14 residues. V lost 2 bases and J lost 1; bases outside the gene matches: 4. Germline CDR1 is SQVTM and CDR2 is ANQGSEA. CDR3 region: CSVERQGISYEQYF. The CDR3 DNA follows: TGCAGCGTTGAACGACAGGGGATATCCTACGAGCAGTACTTC.

CDR3 region: CASSPGTSGRRIQETQYF. The CDR3 DNA reads TGCGCCAGCAGCCCCGGGACTAGCGGGAGGCGCATCCAAGAGACCCAGTACTTC. V is TRBV5-1 and J is TRBJ2-5; 15 bases align to TRBD2. From germline, CDR1 is SGHRS and CDR2 YFSETQ. The V gene end was trimmed by 4 bases and the J gene end by 1 base; junction bases not matched to a gene: 8. The CDR3 extends over 18 amino acids.

This sequence joins TRBV7-2 and TRBJ2-7, with 14 positions matching TRBD2. Germline V gene data show CDR1 as SGHTA and CDR2 as FQGNSA. V was clipped by 4 bases and J by 2 bases; unmatched bases: 4. The CDR3 extends over 16 amino acids. As DNA, the CDR3 is TGTGCCAGCAGCTCCGGGACTAGCGGGAGAACCTACGAGCAGTACTTC. It specifies CASSSGTSGRTYEQYF.

The chain uses TRBV2 and TRBJ2-7, with 10 bases that match TRBD1. The CDR3 runs 17 residues. Germline CDR1 is SNHLY and CDR2 is FYNNEI. V lost 6 bases, J lost 0 bases, and 11 bases stayed unmatched. The CDR3 region has the DNA TGTGCCAGCAGCGTCCCGGGACAGGGGATGGGCTCCTACGAGCAGTACTTC. The encoded protein is CASSVPGQGMGSYEQYF.

The V gene is TRBV20-1, the J gene TRBJ1-6; 8 positions match TRBD1. The CDR3 is made up of 14 amino acids. V shed 6 bases and J 7 bases; nucleotides not matched to a gene: 8. The germline CDR1 and CDR2 sequences are DFQATT and SNEGSKA (reference sequence). The CDR3 region is CSAPSTGENSPLHF. The DNA of the CDR3 is TGCAGTGCACCGTCGACAGGGGAAAATTCACCCCTCCACTTT.

This clonotype was counted ten times or more. This sequence joins TRBV7-9 and TRBJ2-7, with D perhaps TRBD1 (5 bases). The CDR3 consists of 16 residues. Looked up from germline, CDR1 is SEHNR and CDR2 is FQNEAQ (reference sequence). V lost 0 bases and J lost 5, with 17 bases in between. CDR3 amino acids: CASSLATLRGLDEQYF. CDR3 bases: TGTGCCAGCAGCTTAGCCACCCTTAGGGGTTTGGACGAGCAGTACTTC.

The sample holds many counts of this clonotype. The rearrangement links TRBV7-2 to TRBJ1-2; D might be TRBD1 (5 bases). CDR3 length equals 13 residues. The V end lost 3 bases, the J end lost 2 bases, and 7 bases lay between the germline ends. The germline gives CDR1 SGHTA, CDR2 FQGNSA. The CDR3 DNA follows: TGTGCCAGCAGCTTGCGGGGGAACTATGGCTACACCTTC. Translated: CASSLRGNYGYTF. The complete variable domain, with remaining parts taken from reference TRBV7-2 and TRBJ1-2, reads GAGVSQSPSNKVTEKGKDVELRCDPISGHTALYWYRQSLGQGLEFLIYFQGNSAPDKSGLPSDRFSAERTGGSVSTLTIQRTQQEDSAVYLCASSLRGNYGYTFGSGTRLTVV.

The J gene is TRBJ2-4, the V gene TRBV7-8, with 14 bases that match TRBD2. The junction had 13 bases not matched to a gene; V was cut back by 3 bases and J by 3 bases. The CDR3 is 20 amino acids. CDR1 is SGHVS, CDR2 FQNEAQ, per germline. Written as DNA, the CDR3 is TGTGCCAGCAGCTTTTGGCCCCGACTAGCGGGAGGGGGTGTCAAAAACATTCAGTACTTC. This gives the protein CASSFWPRLAGGGVKNIQYF.

The J gene is TRBJ2-4, the V gene TRBV27; TRBD1 matches at 10 bases. The J call may be incorrect, as the DNA end agrees better with TRBJ2-7. The length of the CDR3 is 15 residues. Germline V CDR1 and CDR2: MNHEY, SMNVEV (reference sequence). The CDR3 coding sequence is TGTGCCAGCAGCCCGGTGACAGGGGGCGTTTACGAGCAGTACTTC. As protein: CASSPVTGGVYEQYF.

The chain has TRBV20-1 and TRBJ2-1; possibly TRBD2 for D (6 bases). The V gene's germline CDR1 is DFQATT and CDR2 SNEGSKA (reference sequence). The CDR3 runs 15 residues. V lost 3 bases and J lost 7, with 19 bases in between. CDR3 sequence (DNA): TGCAGTGCTAGCGGGGCTAGCGTTCCCCTTAATGAGCAGTTCTTC. Translating gives CSASGASVPLNEQFF.

This clonotype was seen a handful of times. V and J are TRBV7-9 and TRBJ2-1, with D unclear. The CDR3 extends over 11 amino acids. The V end lost 3 bases, the J end lost 10 bases, and 7 bases lay between the germline ends. In germline, CDR1 is SEHNR, CDR2 FQNEAQ (reference sequence). DNA for the CDR3: TGTGCCAGCAGCTTGGATGGGGAGCAGTTCTTC. This codes for CASSLDGEQFF.

In this sample, this clonotype turned up a few times. The J gene is TRBJ2-7, the V gene TRBV29-1, with D perhaps TRBD1 (7 bases). The CDR3 loop spans 12 amino acids. Per the germline V gene, CDR1 is SQVTM and CDR2 is ANQGSEA. V lost 7 bases and J 2 bases, leaving 12 bases between the germline ends. The CDR3 loop reads CSAGGGPYEQYF. In DNA form, the CDR3 reads TGCAGCGCTGGAGGGGGCCCCTACGAGCAGTACTTC.

The chain recombines TRBV12-5 with TRBJ2-5, with D unresolved. The J call may be wrong; the DNA end is better matched by TRBJ2-7. The length of the CDR3 is 12 residues. Germline V gene lookup returns CDR1 LGHNT and CDR2 FRNRAP. The CDR3, as DNA: TGTGCTAGTGGTTTGATCGCGCGCGAGCAGTACTTC. This sequence encodes CASGLIAREQYF.

This clonotype has a handful of counts. The V gene is TRBV4-1, the J gene TRBJ2-5; no reliable D call. Trimming took 4 bases from V and 10 from J, leaving 16 bases between them. The CDR3 is 13 amino acids. CDR1 and CDR2 from the germline V gene are MGHRA and YSYEKL. The DNA of the CDR3 is TGCGCCAGCAGCCCGGGCCTGCCTAGGGACCAGTACTTC. This sequence encodes CASSPGLPRDQYF.